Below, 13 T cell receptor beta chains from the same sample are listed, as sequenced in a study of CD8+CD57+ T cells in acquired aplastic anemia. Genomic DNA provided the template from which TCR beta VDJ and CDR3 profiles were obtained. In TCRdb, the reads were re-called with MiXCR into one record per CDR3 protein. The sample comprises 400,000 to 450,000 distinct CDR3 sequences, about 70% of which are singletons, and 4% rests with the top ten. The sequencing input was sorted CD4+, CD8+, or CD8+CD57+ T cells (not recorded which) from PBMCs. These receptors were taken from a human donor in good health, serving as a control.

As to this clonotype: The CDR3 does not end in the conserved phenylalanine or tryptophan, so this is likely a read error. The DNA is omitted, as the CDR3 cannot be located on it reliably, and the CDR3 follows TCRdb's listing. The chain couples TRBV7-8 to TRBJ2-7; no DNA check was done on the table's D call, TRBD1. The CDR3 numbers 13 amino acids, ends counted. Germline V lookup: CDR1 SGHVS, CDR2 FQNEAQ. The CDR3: CASSTRTGSVYEQ.

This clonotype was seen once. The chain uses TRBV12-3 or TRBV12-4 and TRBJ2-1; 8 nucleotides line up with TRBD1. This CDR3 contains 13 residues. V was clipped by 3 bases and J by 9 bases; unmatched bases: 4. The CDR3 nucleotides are TGTGCCAGCAGTTTGGACAGGGCAGCTGAGCAGTTCTTC. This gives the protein CASSLDRAAEQFF.

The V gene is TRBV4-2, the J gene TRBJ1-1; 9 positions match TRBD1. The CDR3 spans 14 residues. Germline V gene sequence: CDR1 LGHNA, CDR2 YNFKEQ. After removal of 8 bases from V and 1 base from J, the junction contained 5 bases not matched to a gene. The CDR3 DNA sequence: TGTGCCAGCGTACAGGGGGCCAGGAACACTGAAGCTTTCTTT. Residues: CASVQGARNTEAFF.

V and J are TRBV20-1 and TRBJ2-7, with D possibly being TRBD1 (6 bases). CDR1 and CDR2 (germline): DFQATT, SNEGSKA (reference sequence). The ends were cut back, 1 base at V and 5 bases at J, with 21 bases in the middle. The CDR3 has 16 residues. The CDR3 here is CSARGGQVAYRDEQYF. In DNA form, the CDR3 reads TGCAGTGCTAGAGGAGGGCAGGTAGCTTACAGGGACGAGCAGTACTTC.

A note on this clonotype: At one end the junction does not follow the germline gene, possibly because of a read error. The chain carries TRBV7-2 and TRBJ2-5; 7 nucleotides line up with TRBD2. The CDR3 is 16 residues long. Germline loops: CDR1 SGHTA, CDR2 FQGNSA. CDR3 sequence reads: CASSPSGGDWQGTQYF. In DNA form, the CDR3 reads TGTGCCAGCAGCCCGAGTGGGGGGGATTGGCAAGGGACCCAGTACTTC.

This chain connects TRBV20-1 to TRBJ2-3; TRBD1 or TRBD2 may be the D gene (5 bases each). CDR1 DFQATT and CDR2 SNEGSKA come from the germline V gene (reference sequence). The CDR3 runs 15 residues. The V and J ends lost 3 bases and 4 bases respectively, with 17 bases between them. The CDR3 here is CSASRVTMGADTQYF. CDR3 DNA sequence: TGCAGTGCTAGCAGGGTGACTATGGGGGCAGATACGCAGTATTTT.

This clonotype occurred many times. CDR3 loop: CASSYQGGGGTEAFF. The DNA for the CDR3 is TGTGCCAGCAGTTACCAAGGGGGGGGCGGAACTGAAGCTTTCTTT. The J gene is TRBJ1-1, the V gene TRBV6-5; tentatively, D is TRBD1 (6 bases). Trimming left V 2 bases short and J 5 bases short, with 15 bases between. Looked up from germline, CDR1 is MNHEY and CDR2 is SVGAGI. The CDR3 covers 15 residues.

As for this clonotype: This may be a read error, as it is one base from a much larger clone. CDR3 nucleotide sequence: TGTGCCAGCAGCTTTCAGGCGGTTCAGGGAGGGGGAACTGAAGCTTTCTTT. This encodes CASSFQAVQGGGTEAFF. The chain is built from TRBV5-1 and TRBJ1-1; TRBD1 is a possible D gene (6 bases). The CDR3 consists of 17 residues. Germline loops: CDR1 SGHRS, CDR2 YFSETQ.

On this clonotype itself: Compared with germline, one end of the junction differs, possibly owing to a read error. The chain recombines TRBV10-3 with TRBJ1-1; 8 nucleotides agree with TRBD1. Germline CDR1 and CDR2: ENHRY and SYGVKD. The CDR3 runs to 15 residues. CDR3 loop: CAIAIQGGEAKTPFF. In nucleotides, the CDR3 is TGTGCCATCGCGATACAGGGGGGGGAAGCGAAGACCCCGTTCTTC.

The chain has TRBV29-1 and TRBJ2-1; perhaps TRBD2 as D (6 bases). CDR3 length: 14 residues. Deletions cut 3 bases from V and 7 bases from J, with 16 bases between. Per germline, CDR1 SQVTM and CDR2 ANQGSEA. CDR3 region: CSVDVLARVNEQFF. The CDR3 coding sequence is TGCAGCGTTGATGTACTAGCTCGGGTTAATGAGCAGTTCTTC.

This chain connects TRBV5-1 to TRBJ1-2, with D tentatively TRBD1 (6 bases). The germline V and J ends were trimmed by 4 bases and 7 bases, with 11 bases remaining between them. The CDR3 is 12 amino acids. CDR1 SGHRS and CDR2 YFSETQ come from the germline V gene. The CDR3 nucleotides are TGCGCCAGCAGCGAACTAGGGGGTGGCTACACCTTC. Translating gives CASSELGGGYTF.

Written as DNA, the CDR3 is TGCGCCAGCAGCCAAGATAGCGGATTCACAGATACGCAGTATTTT. It codes for CASSQDSGFTDTQYF. This chain links TRBV4-3 with TRBJ2-3, with a tentative D call TRBD2 (6 bases). Germline values: CDR1 LGHNA, CDR2 YSLEER. V lost 0 bases and J 2 bases, leaving 9 bases between the germline ends. The CDR3 is 15 residues long.

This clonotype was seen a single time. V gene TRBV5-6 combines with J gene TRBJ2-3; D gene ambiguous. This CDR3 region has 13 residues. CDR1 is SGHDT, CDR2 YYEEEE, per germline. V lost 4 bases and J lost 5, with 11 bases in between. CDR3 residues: CASSAGVIDTQYF. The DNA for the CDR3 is TGTGCCAGCAGCGCCGGCGTAATAGATACGCAGTATTTT. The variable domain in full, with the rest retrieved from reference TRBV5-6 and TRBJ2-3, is DAGVTQSPTHLIKTRGQQVTLRCSPKSGHDTVSWYQQALGQGPQFIFQYYEEEERQRGNFPDRFSGHQFPNYSSELNVNALLLGDSALYLCASSAGVIDTQYFGPGTRLTVL.